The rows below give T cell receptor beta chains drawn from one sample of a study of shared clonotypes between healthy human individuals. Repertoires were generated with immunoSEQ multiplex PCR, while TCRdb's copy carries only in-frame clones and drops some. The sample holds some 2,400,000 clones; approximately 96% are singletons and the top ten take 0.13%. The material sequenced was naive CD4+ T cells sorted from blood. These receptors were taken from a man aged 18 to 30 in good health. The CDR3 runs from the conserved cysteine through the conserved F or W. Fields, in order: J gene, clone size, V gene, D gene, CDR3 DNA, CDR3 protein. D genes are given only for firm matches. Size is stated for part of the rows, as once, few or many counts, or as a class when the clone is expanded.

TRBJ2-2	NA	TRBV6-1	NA	TGTGCCAGCAACGGTTCCCCGAACACCGGGGAGCTGTTTTTT	CASNGSPNTGELFF
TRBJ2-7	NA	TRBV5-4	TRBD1	TGTGCCAGCAGCTTGGTCGGGACAGGGACATACGAGCAGTACTTC	CASSLVGTGTYEQYF
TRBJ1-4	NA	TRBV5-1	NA	TGCGCCAGCAGCTCATATTCCGGGAAGCTAGGGGAAAAACTGTTTTTT	CASSSYSGKLGEKLFF
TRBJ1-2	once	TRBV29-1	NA	TGCAGCGTTGAGGCCCAAGCAGCTAACTATGGCTACACCTTC	CSVEAQAANYGYTF
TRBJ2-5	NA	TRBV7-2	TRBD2	TGTGCCAGCAGCCTTAGCGGGGGGGCCGGAAAGACCCAGTACTTC	CASSLSGGAGKTQYF
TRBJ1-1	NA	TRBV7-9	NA	TGTGCCAGCAGCCAAGGACAGATGAACACTGAAGCTTTCTTT	CASSQGQMNTEAFF
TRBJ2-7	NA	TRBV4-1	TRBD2	TGCGCCAGCAGCCAAGGGGCGGGGGGGCCCTACGAGCAGTACTTC	CASSQGAGGPYEQYF
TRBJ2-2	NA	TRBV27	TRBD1	TGTGCCACGAAGACGACAGGGACCGTCGGGACCGGGGAGCTGTTTTTT	CATKTTGTVGTGELFF
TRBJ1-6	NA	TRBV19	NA	TGTGCCAGTAACGGAGGGAACTTGATAATTTCACCCCTCCACTTT	CASNGGNLIISPLHF
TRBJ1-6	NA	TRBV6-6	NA	TGTGCCAGCAGTCTTACGGGGGGGACCAATTCACCCCTCCACTTT	CASSLTGGTNSPLHF
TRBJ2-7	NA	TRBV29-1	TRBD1	TGCAGCGGGACAGGGGGGGAGTCTTTCGAGCAGTACTTC	CSGTGGESFEQYF
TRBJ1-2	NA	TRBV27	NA	TGTGCCAGCAGAAAAAGTGGAGATTTCGACTATGGCTACACCTTC	CASRKSGDFDYGYTF
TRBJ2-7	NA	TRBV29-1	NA	TGCAGCGTTTTAGGTCAGGGAGGCTACGAGCAGTACTTC	CSVLGQGGYEQYF
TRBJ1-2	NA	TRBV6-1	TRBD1	TGTGCCAGCAGGGAACAGGGGGACTATGGCTACACCTTC	CASREQGDYGYTF
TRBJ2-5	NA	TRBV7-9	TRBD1	TGTGCCAGCAGCTCCGGGACAGTCCCTCAAGAGACCCAGTACTTC	CASSSGTVPQETQYF
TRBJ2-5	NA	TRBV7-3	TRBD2	TGTGCCAGCAGCCTGAGACTAGCGGGGTCGAAAGAGACCCAGTACTTC	CASSLRLAGSKETQYF
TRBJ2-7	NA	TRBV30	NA	TGTGCCTGGAGTTCAACAGTCACCTTCCACGAGCAGTACTTC	CAWSSTVTFHEQYF
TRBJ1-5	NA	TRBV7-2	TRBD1	TGTGCCAGCAGCTTAGCGGGACAGTCCCAACAGCCCCAGCATTTT	CASSLAGQSQQPQHF
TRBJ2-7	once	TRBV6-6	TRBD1	TGTGCCAGCAGTTTCCCGGGACAGCCCTACGAGCAGTACTTC	CASSFPGQPYEQYF
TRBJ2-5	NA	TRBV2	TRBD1	TGTGCCAGCAGTTGGGACAGGGCAATCGAGACCCAGTACTTC	CASSWDRAIETQYF
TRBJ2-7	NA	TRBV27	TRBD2	TGTGCCAGCAGTCGGTATGGGACAGGGGGACTAGCGGGGGCATACGAGCAGTACTTC	CASSRYGTGGLAGAYEQYF
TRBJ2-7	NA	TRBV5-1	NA	TGCGCCAGCAGCATCTCCGACAGTAGCTCCTACGAGCAGTACTTC	CASSISDSSSYEQYF
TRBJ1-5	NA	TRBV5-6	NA	TGTGCCAGCAGCTTGGCGGGGCGAAGCAATCAGCCCCAGCATTTT	CASSLAGRSNQPQHF
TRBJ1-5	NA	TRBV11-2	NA	TGTGCCAGCCTAGGGGCAGGATCGGGACTCGATCAGCCCCAGCATTTT	CASLGAGSGLDQPQHF
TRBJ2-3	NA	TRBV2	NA	TGTGCCAGCAGTGACTTACTAGCCACAGATACGCAGTATTTT	CASSDLLATDTQYF
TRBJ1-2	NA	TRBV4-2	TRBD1	TGTGCCAGCAGCCCGGACAGGCTGTCTGGCTACACCTTC	CASSPDRLSGYTF
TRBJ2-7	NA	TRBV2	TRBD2	TGTGCCAGCAGTGAATCGGAGCGGGGGGGCCGCGAGCAGTACTTC	CASSESERGGREQYF
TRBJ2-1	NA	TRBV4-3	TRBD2	TGCGCCAGCAAGGGACTAGCGGGAGTTTGGAATGAGCAGTTCTTC	CASKGLAGVWNEQFF
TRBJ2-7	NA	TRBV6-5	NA	TGTGCCAGCGGGTGGATCTCCTACGAGCAGTACTTC	CASGWISYEQYF
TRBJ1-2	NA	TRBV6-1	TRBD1	TGTGCCAGCAGTGTCTTTAGGACAGGGGACTATGGCTACACCTTC	CASSVFRTGDYGYTF
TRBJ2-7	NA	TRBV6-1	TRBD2	TGTGCCAGCAGTGAGAGTAGCGGGCCCTCCTACGAGCAGTACTTC	CASSESSGPSYEQYF
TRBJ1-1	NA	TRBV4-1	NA	TGCGCCAGCAGCGGTACCAGGGGCCGGGGCACTGAAGCTTTCTTT	CASSGTRGRGTEAFF
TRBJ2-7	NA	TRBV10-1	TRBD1	TGCGCCAGCAGCGAGAAAATACAGGGGCGCGAGCAGTACTTC	CASSEKIQGREQYF
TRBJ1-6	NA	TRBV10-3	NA	TGTGCCATCAGTCCAGGGGTGTCGCCCCTCCACTTT	CAISPGVSPLHF
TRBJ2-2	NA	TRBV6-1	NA	TGTGCCAGCAGTGAAGGCGGCAGGAACTACGGGGAGCTGTTTTTT	CASSEGGRNYGELFF
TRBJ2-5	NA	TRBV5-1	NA	TGCGCCAGCATGGAGCTTGCGAACCAAGAGACCCAGTACTTC	CASMELANQETQYF
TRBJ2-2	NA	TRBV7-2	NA	TGTGCCAGCAGCTCTGACCACACCGGGAAGCTGTTTTTT	CASSSDHTGKLFF
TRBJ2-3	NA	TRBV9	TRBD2	TGTGCCAGCAGCGTAGGATTTGGACTAGCGGGTCTTATGCTCACAGATACGCAGTATTTT	CASSVGFGLAGLMLTDTQYF
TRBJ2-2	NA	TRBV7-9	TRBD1	TGTGCCAGCAGCTTCGGACAGGTGGGGGCCGGGGAGCTGTTTTTT	CASSFGQVGAGELFF
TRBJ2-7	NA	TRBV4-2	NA	TGTGCCAGCAGCCAAGATTTGCCTATCGGGGAGGAGCAGTACTTC	CASSQDLPIGEEQYF
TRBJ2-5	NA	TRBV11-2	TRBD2	TGTGCCAGCAGCTATAGCGGGAGAGACCAAGAGACCCAGTACTTC	CASSYSGRDQETQYF
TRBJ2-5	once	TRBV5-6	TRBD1	TGTGCCAGCAGCTTGGCTCCGACAGGGCAAGAGACCCAGTACTTC	CASSLAPTGQETQYF
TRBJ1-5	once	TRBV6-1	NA	TGTGCCAGACGGTTCCATCAGCCCCAGCATTTT	CARRFHQPQHF
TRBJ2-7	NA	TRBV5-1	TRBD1	TGCGCCAGCAGCTCGGGGACAGCTTACGAGCAGTACTTC	CASSSGTAYEQYF
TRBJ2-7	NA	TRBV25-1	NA	TGTGCCAGCAGCGCAGGGGGACTCTACGAGCAGTACTTC	CASSAGGLYEQYF